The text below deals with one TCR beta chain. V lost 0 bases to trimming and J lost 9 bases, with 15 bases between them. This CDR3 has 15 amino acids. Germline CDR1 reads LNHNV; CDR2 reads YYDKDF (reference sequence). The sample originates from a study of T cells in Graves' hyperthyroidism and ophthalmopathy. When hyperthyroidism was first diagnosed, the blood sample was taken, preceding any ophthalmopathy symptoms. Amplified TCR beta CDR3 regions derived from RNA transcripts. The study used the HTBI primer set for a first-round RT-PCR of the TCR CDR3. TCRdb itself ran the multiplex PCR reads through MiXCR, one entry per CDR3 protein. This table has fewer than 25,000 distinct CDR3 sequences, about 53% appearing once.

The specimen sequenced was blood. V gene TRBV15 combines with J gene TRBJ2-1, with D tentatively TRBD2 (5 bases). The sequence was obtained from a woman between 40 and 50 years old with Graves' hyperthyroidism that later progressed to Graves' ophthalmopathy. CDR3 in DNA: TGTGCCACCAGCAGAGATTCGGGCCTAGCTATTGAGCAGTTCTTC. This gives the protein CATSRDSGLAIEQFF.